The next 6 T cell receptor beta chains were all read from a single sample in a study of shared clonotypes between healthy human individuals. Clones were sequenced by immunoSEQ multiplex PCR, and TCRdb holds only the in-frame ones, with some missing. The sample carries more than 1 million clones, roughly 74% recorded once. The specimen sequenced was memory CD4+ T cells from PBMCs. Stated subset: CD45RA-negative fraction. The receptors stem from a man younger than 35 in good health. Some clones in this sample may be carry-over from other donors' samples.

In this sample, this clone turned up once. The chain has TRBV27 and TRBJ2-4; a possible D gene is TRBD2 (6 bases). The germline V gene has CDR1 MNHEY and CDR2 SMNVEV (reference sequence). The CDR3 totals 20 residues. Between the trimmed V and J ends, which lost 5 bases and 4 bases, there was a span of 30 bases. The CDR3 here is CASSLKIGLIIESPKNIQYF. CDR3 coding DNA: TGTGCCAGCAGTCTCAAGATAGGACTAATCATCGAGTCGCCTAAAAACATTCAGTACTTC.

V and J are TRBV7-3 and TRBJ2-3; D may be TRBD2 (5 bases). Germline CDR1 and CDR2: SGHTA and FQGTGA. There are 16 residues in the CDR3. V shed 5 bases and J shed 1 base, with 16 bases lying between them. The CDR3 DNA reads TGTGCCAGCAGCCAAGGATCCGGAGGCCGCACAGATACGCAGTATTTT. Amino acid sequence: CASSQGSGGRTDTQYF.

This clone was found a few times. J is TRBJ2-1 and V is TRBV27; the match to TRBD2 covers 9 bases. V lost 5 bases to trimming and J lost 0 bases; unmatched junction nucleotides: 5. Germline loops: CDR1 MNHEY, CDR2 SMNVEV (reference sequence). The CDR3 is 16 residues long. DNA of the CDR3: TGTGCCAGCAGTCCGCTTAGCGGGGGCTCCTACAATGAGCAGTTCTTC. This codes for CASSPLSGGSYNEQFF.

On this clone: Other DNA sequences within the sample encode an identical CDR3. This chain links TRBV2 with TRBJ1-5; D may be TRBD1 (6 bases). V dropped 8 bases and J dropped 7 bases, with 18 bases sitting between them. The germline gives CDR1 SNHLY, CDR2 FYNNEI. This CDR3 is 14 amino acids long. CDR3 coding DNA: TGTGCCAGCCGGGGGCAGGCGCCCAACCAGCCCCAGCATTTT. As protein: CASRGQAPNQPQHF.

The gene calls are TRBV25-1 and TRBJ2-2, with 10 bases lining up with TRBD1. The CDR3 has 16 residues. Trimming removed 7 bases from V and 3 bases from J; junction bases left unmatched: 8. Per the germline V gene, CDR1 is MGHDK and CDR2 is SYGVNS. This CDR3 is CASMGTGTGDTGELFF. CDR3 DNA sequence: TGTGCCAGCATGGGGACCGGGACAGGGGACACCGGGGAGCTGTTTTTT.

The chain is built from TRBV2 and TRBJ1-4, with 8 bases that match TRBD1. The V and J ends lost 6 bases and 9 bases, in that order; junction bases with no gene match: 6. This CDR3 has 13 residues. In germline, CDR1 is SNHLY, CDR2 FYNNEI. CDR3 in DNA: TGTGCCAGCAGCGCCGGGACAGGCAAAAAACTGTTTTTT. Its translation is CASSAGTGKKLFF.